The clone carrying this T cell receptor beta chain came up a few times. Its antigen is currently unknown. Mouse gene names apply. The observed sequence ends 4 residues before the CDR3 terminus, with the missing tail filled in from the germline J gene. Extraction of RNA preceded its reverse transcription into cDNA, which served as the sequencing template. TCRdb's copy holds only in-frame clones and misses some; the assay was immunoSEQ multiplex PCR. The repertoire consists of 270,000 or so clones, none detected only once. V lost 1 base and J lost 1, with 9 bases in between. The V gene's germline CDR1 is NNHDY and CDR2 SYVADS. This CDR3 region has 15 residues. This specimen comes from a study of CD8+ T cells in alopecia areata. Separation of pooled cutaneous lymph node cells was by sorting with CD4, CD8alpha, NKG2D, NKG2ACE and other markers. General observations from the study: It was lesional scalp, especially alopecia totalis/universalis, that showed higher clonality than normal scalp.

V is TRBV13-3 and J is TRBJ2-1; D is perhaps TRBD1 (6 bases). The sample consisted of CD4+ T cells sorted from a lymph node. This receptor was obtained from a C3H/HeJ mouse with alopecia areata. Mouse strain MHC haplotype: H2-k. The sequenced part of the CDR3 DNA is TGTGCCAGCAGTGATCCCGGGACAAACTATGCT. Translation gives CASSDPGTNYA. The whole CDR3 is CASSDPGTNYAEQFF.